This TCR beta chain was sequenced in a study of cytomegalovirus exposure and HLA in healthy donors. In the PCR, 60 Vbeta and 13 Jbeta primers were used. The table came from immunoSEQ multiplex PCR; TCRdb's copy has only in-frame clones and leaves some out. The sample includes about 140,000 clones, around 73% seen only once; the top ten take over 1%. J gave up 0 bases and V 5 bases, and 7 bases lay outside the gene matches. The CDR3 loop spans 15 amino acids. CDR1 MNHEY and CDR2 SVGAGI come from the germline V gene. Source material: PBMCs. The sequence was collected from a woman aged 35 to 49 in good health and CMV-seronegative. This chain links TRBV6-5 with TRBJ2-7; 7 nucleotides match TRBD1. The chain's CDR3 is CASSPGTASSYEQYF. The CDR3 nucleotides are TGTGCCAGCAGTCCCGGGACAGCGAGCTCCTACGAGCAGTACTTC.